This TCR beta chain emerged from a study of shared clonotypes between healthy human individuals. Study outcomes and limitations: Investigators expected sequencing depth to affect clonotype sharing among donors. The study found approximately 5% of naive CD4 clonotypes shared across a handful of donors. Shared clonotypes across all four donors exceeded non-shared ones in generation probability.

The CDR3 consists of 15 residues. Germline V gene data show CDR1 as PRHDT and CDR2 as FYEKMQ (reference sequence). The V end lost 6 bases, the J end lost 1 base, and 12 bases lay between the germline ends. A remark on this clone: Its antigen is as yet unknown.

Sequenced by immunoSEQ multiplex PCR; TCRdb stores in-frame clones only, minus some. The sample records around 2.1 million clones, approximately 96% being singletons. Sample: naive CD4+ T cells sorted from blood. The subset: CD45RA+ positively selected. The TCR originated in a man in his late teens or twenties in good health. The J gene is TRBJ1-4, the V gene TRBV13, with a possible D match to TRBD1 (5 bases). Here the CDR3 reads CASSRTGRTNEKLFF. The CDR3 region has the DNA TGTGCCAGCAGTAGGACGGGACGAACTAATGAAAAACTGTTTTTT. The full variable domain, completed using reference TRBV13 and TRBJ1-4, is AAGVIQSPRHLIKEKRETATLKCYPIPRHDTVYWYQQGPGQDPQFLISFYEKMQSDKGSIPDRFSAQQFSDYHSELNMSSLELGDSALYFCASSRTGRTNEKLFFGSGTQLSVL.